The present entry profiles one T cell receptor (beta chain) with its context. The sample comes from a study of blood T cell repertoires in COVID-19. Background on the study: The United States, Italy and Spain were the sources of the acute and convalescent COVID-19 samples. The cDNA or gDNA used as material had been derived from T cells, B-cell-depleted T cells, or PBMCs.

The table came from immunoSEQ multiplex PCR; TCRdb's copy has only in-frame clones and leaves some out. There are roughly 430,000 clones in the sample; nearly 90% occur only once, and roughly 1.4% lies in the top ten. Germline CDR1 SGDLS, CDR2 YYNGEE. The CDR3 extends over 15 amino acids. Trimming removed 0 bases from V and 4 bases from J; junction bases left unmatched: 4. Recruits, aged 18 to 89 years, lived in under 25 US areas. Participant-given clinical history determined each cohort assignment. The sequencing input was PBMCs or T cells enriched from blood (not recorded which). This clonotype originated in a young woman who had been exposed to COVID-19. V is TRBV9 and J is TRBJ2-5, with TRBD2 matching 9 bases. The CDR3 is CASSVAGTSRETQYF. The CDR3 bases are TGTGCCAGCAGCGTAGCTGGGACTAGCAGAGAGACCCAGTACTTC.